The 23 T cell receptor beta chains given below trace back to one sample, sequenced in a study of cytomegalovirus exposure and HLA in healthy donors. PCR involved 60 Vbeta and 13 Jbeta primers. The method was immunoSEQ multiplex PCR; TCRdb's version includes in-frame clones alone and lacks a portion of them. The sample contains about 76,000 clones, 73% of which appear only once. Sequenced material: PBMCs. The receptors derive from a woman in her 40s in good health and CMV-seropositive.

The chain links TRBV4-1 to TRBJ2-2; D unresolved. Trimming pared 1 base from V and 0 bases from J, leaving 6 bases between. The CDR3 has 15 amino acids. Germline assignment: CDR1 MGHRA and CDR2 YSYEKL. Here the CDR3 DNA reads TGCGCCAGCAGCCAAGCGGTCGCGAACACCGGGGAGCTGTTTTTT. Its translation: CASSQAVANTGELFF.

The chain has TRBV7-2 and TRBJ2-3; 7 nucleotides line up with TRBD1. CDR3 length equals 14 residues. The germline CDR1 and CDR2 sequences are SGHTA and FQGNSA. Unmatched junction bases numbered 4, after V lost 6 bases and J lost 1 base. CDR3 in amino acids: CASRPTGGTDTQYF. The CDR3 DNA follows: TGTGCCAGCAGACCAACAGGGGGCACAGATACGCAGTATTTT.

V gene TRBV4-1 combines with J gene TRBJ2-1, with 10 bases that match TRBD2. Trimming took 6 bases from V and 8 from J; bases not matched to a gene: 16. CDR3 length equals 17 residues. Germline-derived CDR1 and CDR2 are MGHRA and YSYEKL. The CDR3, as DNA: TGCGCCAGCAGGGGGACTAGCGCATCCAGGAGGTACGATGAGCAGTTCTTC. Amino acid sequence: CASRGTSASRRYDEQFF.

This chain connects TRBV6-1 to TRBJ2-3; 8 bases fit TRBD2. Germline CDR1 MNHNS, CDR2 SASEGT. V trimming: 10 bases; J trimming: 1 base; junction bases outside the gene matches: 4. CDR3 length: 13 amino acids. The CDR3 here is CATGAGGTDTQYF. The CDR3 region has the DNA TGTGCCACCGGAGCGGGGGGCACAGATACGCAGTATTTT.

This rearrangement joins TRBV27 to TRBJ2-7; the match to TRBD1 covers 9 bases. Trimming cost V 5 bases and J 5 bases; bases outside gene matches: 7. Germline V CDR1 and CDR2: MNHEY, SMNVEV (reference sequence). The CDR3 consists of 14 residues. The CDR3, as DNA: TGTGCCAGCAGTCCTCCGGACAGGGGTGACGAGCAGTACTTC. It encodes CASSPPDRGDEQYF.

This clone was counted only a few times. The chain is built from TRBV27 and TRBJ2-1; tentative D call: TRBD2 (5 bases). V shed 4 bases and J shed 5 bases, with 9 bases lying between them. This CDR3 region has 13 residues. The germline V gene has CDR1 MNHEY and CDR2 SMNVEV (reference sequence). The CDR3: CASSWGANNEQFF. The DNA of the CDR3 is TGTGCCAGCAGTTGGGGAGCGAACAATGAGCAGTTCTTC.

V and J are TRBV19 and TRBJ2-5; 10 nucleotides line up with TRBD1. J gave up 5 bases and V 6 bases, and 6 bases lay outside the gene matches. Germline-derived CDR1 and CDR2 are LNHDA and SQIVND (reference sequence). This CDR3 is built from 14 residues. DNA of the CDR3: TGTGCCAGTAGCAGGACAGGGGGTGAGGAGACCCAGTACTTC. Translation gives CASSRTGGEETQYF.

This clone appeared a few times. The rearrangement uses TRBV30 and TRBJ1-2; 7 bases agree with TRBD1. CDR3 size: 15 residues. Germline trimming cut 0 bases from V and 4 bases from J; bases unmatched to any gene: 8. Germline CDR1 and CDR2: GTSNPN and SVGIG (reference sequence). CDR3 sequence reads: CAWSVAGGYSYGYTF. The CDR3 DNA reads as TGTGCCTGGAGTGTGGCAGGGGGTTATTCCTATGGCTACACCTTC. Based on the CDR3 plus reference TRBV30 and TRBJ1-2, the full variable domain is SQTIHQWPATLVQPVGSPLSLECTVEGTSNPNLYWYRQAAGRGLQLLFYSVGIGQISSEVPQNLSASRPQDRQFILSSKKLLLSDSGFYLCAWSVAGGYSYGYTFGSGTRLTVV.

The chain carries TRBV9 and TRBJ1-2; 10 bases are a match to TRBD1. This CDR3 is 16 amino acids long. Germline lookup yields CDR1 SGDLS and CDR2 YYNGEE. V gave up 0 bases and J gave up 4 bases; unmatched junction bases: 6. The CDR3 nucleotides read TGTGCCAGCAGCGTAGATAAGGGACAGGGGACCTATGGCTACACCTTC. Translation gives CASSVDKGQGTYGYTF.

This rearrangement joins TRBV29-1 to TRBJ2-3; TRBD1 agrees at 9 bases. The CDR3 totals 15 residues. Germline lookup yields CDR1 SQVTM and CDR2 ANQGSEA. The V and J ends lost 6 bases and 7 bases, in that order; junction bases with no gene match: 14. In DNA form, the CDR3 reads TGCAGCGTACGGCAACAGGGGGCGGGGGTGAATACGCAGTATTTT. This translates into CSVRQQGAGVNTQYF.

This chain connects TRBV5-3 to TRBJ2-7; 7 bases match TRBD2. TRBV5-3 counts as an open reading frame of uncertain function. The CDR3 length is 15 residues. J gave up 2 bases and V 0 bases, and 5 bases lay outside the gene matches. For the CDR3, the DNA is TGTGCCAGAAGCTTGGGGCGGGAGAGGACCTACGAGCAGTACTTC. Amino acid sequence: CARSLGRERTYEQYF.

The V call is TRBV7-2, the J call TRBJ2-2, with D perhaps matching TRBD1 (6 bases). CDR3 length: 18 residues. The germline CDR1 and CDR2 sequences are SGHTA and FQGNSA. V lost 3 bases, J lost 4 bases, and 21 bases lay in between. CDR3 region: CASSFGRGVASVTGELFF. Written as DNA, the CDR3 is TGTGCCAGCAGCTTTGGCAGGGGTGTAGCGAGTGTCACCGGGGAGCTGTTTTTT.

The rearrangement joins TRBV7-2 to TRBJ1-5, with D maybe TRBD1 (5 bases). Trimming left V 1 base short and J 6 bases short, with 13 bases between. This CDR3 has 15 residues. In germline, CDR1 is SGHTA, CDR2 FQGNSA. Here the CDR3 DNA reads TGTGCCAGCAGCTTAGGGGACTTTGGGGGTCAGCCCCAGCATTTT. This encodes CASSLGDFGGQPQHF.

Only a few counts were recorded for this clone. This chain uses TRBV7-6 with TRBJ1-2; TRBD1 agrees at 8 bases. This CDR3 region has 15 residues. Germline CDR1 reads SGHVS; CDR2 reads FNYEAQ. The J segment lost 5 bases and the V segment lost 1 base, leaving 6 bases of the junction unmatched. This CDR3 reads CASSLDVRGLYGYTF. In DNA, the CDR3 is TGTGCCAGCAGCTTAGACGTCAGGGGGCTTTATGGCTACACCTTC.

The chain couples TRBV7-8 to TRBJ1-1; D is undetermined. The CDR3 is made up of 12 amino acids. Germline V gene lookup returns CDR1 SGHVS and CDR2 FQNEAQ. The V gene lost 2 bases and the J gene lost 11 bases, with 12 bases spanning the gap. The DNA for the CDR3 is TGTGCCAGCAGCTTAACAACCGCCGGGGCTTTCTTT. Its translation is CASSLTTAGAFF.

The J gene is TRBJ2-7, the V gene TRBV30; TRBD1 might be the D (6 bases). The germline V gene has CDR1 GTSNPN and CDR2 SVGIG (reference sequence). The CDR3 has 13 residues. V lost 3 bases to trimming and J lost 6 bases, with 15 bases between them. CDR3 sequence: CAWRKQGPSEQYF. The CDR3 DNA reads as TGTGCCTGGAGAAAACAGGGTCCAAGCGAGCAGTACTTC. Full variable domain (outside the CDR3, taken from reference TRBV30 and TRBJ2-7): SQTIHQWPATLVQPVGSPLSLECTVEGTSNPNLYWYRQAAGRGLQLLFYSVGIGQISSEVPQNLSASRPQDRQFILSSKKLLLSDSGFYLCAWRKQGPSEQYFGPGTRLTVT.

This chain connects TRBV5-1 to TRBJ1-5, with D unresolved. The CDR3 is 14 residues long. CDR1 is SGHRS, CDR2 YFSETQ, per germline. V shed 4 bases and J shed 3 bases, with 11 bases lying between them. CDR3 nucleotide sequence: TGCGCCAGCAGCCCAGGAGGTGACAATCAGCCCCAGCATTTT. It is translated as CASSPGGDNQPQHF.

The chain uses TRBV7-2 and TRBJ1-1; 9 bases map to TRBD1. The CDR3 totals 16 residues. Trimming took 0 bases from V and 1 from J; bases not matched to a gene: 3. Germline CDR1 and CDR2: SGHTA and FQGNSA. The chain's CDR3 is CASSLAGTGKNTEAFF. The CDR3 nucleotides read TGTGCCAGCAGCTTAGCCGGGACAGGGAAGAACACTGAAGCTTTCTTT.

This chain joins TRBV15 and TRBJ1-5, with TRBD1 identical over 9 bases. The length of the CDR3 is 19 residues. V lost 4 bases and J lost 3; bases outside the gene matches: 16. Germline CDR1 reads LNHNV; CDR2 reads YYDKDF (reference sequence). This chain's CDR3 is CATSTGHGTGTTFNQPQHF. CDR3 nucleotides: TGTGCCACCAGCACGGGCCACGGGACAGGGACCACTTTCAATCAGCCCCAGCATTTT.

The chain is built from TRBV4-3 and TRBJ2-7, with 8 bases identical to TRBD2. CDR3 length: 15 amino acids. V dropped 0 bases and J dropped 2; count of bases not matched to a gene: 3. The germline V gene encodes CDR1 LGHNA and CDR2 YSLEER. CDR3 protein: CASSQDRGGTYEQYF. The CDR3 nucleotides read TGCGCCAGCAGCCAAGATCGGGGGGGAACCTACGAGCAGTACTTC.

The chain has TRBV10-3 and TRBJ2-7; 8 bases match TRBD2. The germline CDR1 and CDR2 sequences are ENHRY and SYGVKD. Trimming cost V 9 bases and J 1 base; bases outside gene matches: 8. The CDR3 runs to 14 residues. In DNA, the CDR3 is TGTGCCATTGGGGCCAGCGGGAGTTCCTACGAGCAGTACTTC. Its protein product is CAIGASGSSYEQYF.

The chain combines TRBV4-1 with TRBJ1-2; tentative D call: TRBD1 (6 bases). Trimming cost V 0 bases and J 4 bases, with 15 bases left between them. The CDR3 loop spans 16 amino acids. CDR1 MGHRA and CDR2 YSYEKL come from the germline V gene. The CDR3 is CASSQEPRTVAYGYTF. Here the CDR3 DNA reads TGCGCCAGCAGCCAAGAACCCCGGACAGTAGCCTATGGCTACACCTTC.

V is TRBV7-2 and J is TRBJ2-2; 9 bases are a match to TRBD2. The CDR3 has 17 amino acids. Germline loops: CDR1 SGHTA, CDR2 FQGNSA. Trimming cost V 6 bases and J 0 bases; bases outside gene matches: 8. The CDR3 bases are TGTGCCAGCAGTTACCCTCTAGCGGGGACGAACACCGGGGAGCTGTTTTTT. It is translated as CASSYPLAGTNTGELFF.